This T cell receptor (beta chain) came from a study of blood T cell repertoires in COVID-19. Authors' data handling: Using reference gene primer amplification, nucleated cell counts were estimated. The data were produced by immunoSEQ multiplex PCR, yet TCRdb's version contains in-frame clones alone and is incomplete. V, J and clone size reflect that table, while D and trimming were determined from the DNA. The table has 200,000 or so clones, 87% seen once. CDR1 and CDR2 (germline): SGHVS, FQNEAQ. Trimming took off 4 bases at V and 2 bases at J, with 13 bases between the two ends. The CDR3 covers 15 residues. This study enrolled people aged 18 to 89 from about 24 US geographic areas. Symptom resolution, clearance, or two negative PCRs marked the recovered donors of Cohort 3. This clone was seen just once.

This sequence originates from a young man who had recovered from COVID-19. What was sequenced was PBMCs or T cells enriched from blood (not recorded which). The gene calls are TRBV7-8 and TRBJ2-3; possible D gene TRBD1, 6 bases. The CDR3 coding sequence is TGTGCCAGCAGCTCTTACAGGGCGGCCACAGATACGCAGTATTTT. Translating gives CASSSYRAATDTQYF.